The 27 T cell receptor beta chains below all came from one sample that was sequenced in a study of blood T cell repertoires in COVID-19. Clones were read by immunoSEQ multiplex PCR, and TCRdb kept only the in-frame ones, dropping some. This sample has 100,000 to 150,000 clones, with around 80% found just once. Source material: peripheral blood. The receptors were gathered from a man aged 30 to 45 with COVID-19, enrolled during active disease.

The chain links TRBV12-3 or TRBV12-4 to TRBJ2-1; D gene unclear. This CDR3 contains 12 residues. V lost 3 bases, J lost 15 bases, and 15 bases lay in between. The CDR3 nucleotides are TGTGCCAGCAGTTTCGTCGCGGTCCATCGGTTCTTC. Its translation is CASSFVAVHRFF.

This chain connects TRBV6-5 to TRBJ2-7, with 7 positions matching TRBD2. The CDR3 runs 14 residues. The germline V gene encodes CDR1 MNHEY and CDR2 SVGAGI. Unmatched junction bases numbered 4, after V lost 1 base and J lost 4 bases. CDR3 nucleotide sequence: TGTGCCAGCAGTTACTACGGGGGAGGGTACGAGCAGTACTTC. It codes for CASSYYGGGYEQYF.

The gene calls are TRBV13 and TRBJ2-5, with 10 bases identical to TRBD1. The CDR3 covers 15 residues. The junction had 4 bases not matched to a gene; V was cut back by 1 base and J by 5 bases. The germline gives CDR1 PRHDT, CDR2 FYEKMQ (reference sequence). CDR3 loop: CASSLEGQGFETQYF. CDR3 in DNA: TGTGCCAGCAGCTTAGAGGGACAGGGGTTTGAGACCCAGTACTTC.

This rearrangement joins TRBV7-3 to TRBJ2-2, with a weak D call TRBD2 (6 bases). V lost 4 bases to trimming and J lost 0 bases, with 12 bases between them. This CDR3 region has 16 residues. In germline, CDR1 is SGHTA, CDR2 FQGTGA. CDR3 residues: CASSWGDSANTGELFF. The CDR3 DNA reads TGTGCCAGCAGCTGGGGGGACTCCGCGAACACCGGGGAGCTGTTTTTT.

The rearrangement joins TRBV10-3 to TRBJ1-3; D not resolved. This CDR3 spans 12 amino acids. The V and J ends lost 4 bases and 9 bases respectively, with 10 bases between them. The germline gives CDR1 ENHRY, CDR2 SYGVKD. CDR3 coding DNA: TGTGCCATCAGTGGGTCCCCAGGCACCATATATTTT. Translating it yields CAISGSPGTIYF.

This clone was observed a few times. This chain joins TRBV3-1 (or the pseudogene TRBV3-2) and TRBJ1-2; D is perhaps TRBD1 (6 bases). Germline assignment: CDR1 LGHDT and CDR2 YNNKEL (reference sequence). This CDR3 region has 14 residues. V was cut by 1 base and J by 8 bases, with 14 bases left in between. CDR3 nucleotide sequence: TGTGCCAGCAGCCAAGTTCAACAGGGCCTAGGCTACACCTTC. Translation gives CASSQVQQGLGYTF.

V usage is TRBV27 and J usage is TRBJ1-1; D possibly corresponds to TRBD1 (6 bases). The V and J ends lost 5 bases and 4 bases respectively, with 14 bases between them. This CDR3 has 14 residues. Germline V gene sequence: CDR1 MNHEY, CDR2 SMNVEV (reference sequence). CDR3 in DNA: TGTGCCAGCAGTAAGTTACAGGGCTTCACTGAAGCTTTCTTT. Its protein product is CASSKLQGFTEAFF.

This clone has a single count. The chain carries TRBV11-3 and TRBJ1-3; 8 nucleotides match TRBD1. Per the germline V gene, CDR1 is SGHNT and CDR2 is YENEEA. The junction had 2 bases not matched to a gene; V was cut back by 5 bases and J by 2 bases. This CDR3 comprises 14 residues. The CDR3 spells CASSPTGAGNTIYF. The CDR3 bases are TGTGCCAGCAGCCCGACAGGGGCTGGAAACACCATATATTTT.

The chain joins TRBV30 to TRBJ2-2, with D perhaps TRBD2 (5 bases). Between the trimmed V and J ends, which lost 4 bases and 1 base, there was a span of 13 bases. Germline V gene lookup returns CDR1 GTSNPN and CDR2 SVGIG (reference sequence). This CDR3 has 15 residues. Here the CDR3 DNA reads TGTGCCTGGAAGAGGAGGCGGATGAACACCGGGGAGCTGTTTTTT. Translated, it gives CAWKRRRMNTGELFF.

The V and J genes are TRBV3-1 (or the pseudogene TRBV3-2) and TRBJ1-2, with TRBD1 matching 7 bases. V lost 4 bases, J lost 2 bases, and 1 base stayed unmatched. The CDR3 has 13 amino acids. CDR1 LGHDT and CDR2 YNNKEL come from the germline V gene (reference sequence). CDR3 sequence reads: CASSRQGNYGYTF. The CDR3 DNA follows: TGTGCCAGCAGCCGACAGGGCAACTATGGCTACACCTTC.

The chain is built from TRBV4-1 and TRBJ2-3; 9 nucleotides line up with TRBD2. V lost 4 bases and J lost 4; bases outside the gene matches: 3. CDR3 length: 14 residues. Germline-derived CDR1 and CDR2 are MGHRA and YSYEKL. The CDR3 region has the DNA TGCGCCAGCAGCCCTAGCGGGAAGGCAGATACGCAGTATTTT. This gives the protein CASSPSGKADTQYF.

The chain couples TRBV6-5 to TRBJ1-1, with a tentative D call TRBD1 (5 bases). The ends were cut back, 4 bases at V and 8 bases at J, with 8 bases in the middle. Germline CDR1 and CDR2: MNHEY and SVGAGI. The length of the CDR3 is 11 residues. CDR3 sequence reads: CASSSAGEAFF. The CDR3 DNA reads TGTGCCAGCAGTTCCGCAGGGGAAGCTTTCTTT.

This clone showed up just once. The rearrangement uses TRBV28 and TRBJ1-2; 9 positions agree with TRBD1. The CDR3 runs 13 residues. Germline loops: CDR1 MDHEN, CDR2 SYDVKM. With V trimmed by 6 bases and J by 4 bases, 3 bases remained unmatched. CDR3 loop: CASRWDRAYGYTF. DNA for the CDR3: TGTGCCAGCAGATGGGACAGGGCCTATGGCTACACCTTC.

This rearrangement joins TRBV30 to TRBJ1-1, with D maybe TRBD1 (6 bases). The CDR3 totals 11 residues. V was pared by 8 bases and J by 6 bases, with 13 bases between. Germline CDR1 reads GTSNPN; CDR2 reads SVGIG (reference sequence). This CDR3 reads CALGYRAEAFF. CDR3 in DNA: TGTGCCCTTGGATACAGGGCTGAAGCTTTCTTT. The full variable domain, rest sourced from reference TRBV30 and TRBJ1-1, is SQTIHQWPATLVQPVGSPLSLECTVEGTSNPNLYWYRQAAGRGLQLLFYSVGIGQISSEVPQNLSASRPQDRQFILSSKKLLLSDSGFYLCALGYRAEAFFGQGTRLTVV.

The rearrangement links TRBV5-6 to TRBJ2-7, with D perhaps matching TRBD1 (6 bases). The CDR3 has 13 amino acids. Trimming left V 1 base short and J 5 bases short, with 10 bases between. CDR1 is SGHDT, CDR2 YYEEEE, per germline. Here the CDR3 reads CASSLLGADEQYF. The CDR3 bases are TGTGCCAGCAGCTTGCTGGGGGCTGACGAGCAGTACTTC.

This clone appeared a few times. The genes are TRBV6-1 and TRBJ1-5, with D possibly being TRBD1 (5 bases). Between the trimmed V and J ends, which lost 1 base and 6 bases, there was a span of 10 bases. The CDR3 is 14 amino acids. Germline V lookup: CDR1 MNHNS, CDR2 SASEGT. The CDR3 region has the DNA TGTGCCAGCAGTGAAGATGGGGGGGGTCAGCCCCAGCATTTT. Its protein product is CASSEDGGGQPQHF.

This clone showed up just once. J is TRBJ1-5 and V is TRBV12-5; 10 nucleotides align to TRBD1. The CDR3 is made up of 15 amino acids. The germline V gene encodes CDR1 LGHNT and CDR2 FRNRAP. Unmatched junction bases numbered 7, after V lost 5 bases and J lost 6 bases. CDR3 protein: CASGPTGTGVQPQHF. The DNA for the CDR3 is TGTGCTAGTGGTCCCACCGGGACAGGGGTTCAGCCCCAGCATTTT.

The rearrangement links TRBV12-5 to TRBJ1-3; D is unclear. From germline, CDR1 is LGHNT and CDR2 FRNRAP. Trimming pared 0 bases from V and 3 bases from J, leaving 12 bases between. The CDR3 extends over 16 amino acids. The CDR3 nucleotides read TGTGCTAGTGGTTTGGTAGATCCCGGGGTTGGAAACACCATATATTTT. Translating it yields CASGLVDPGVGNTIYF.

The chain uses TRBV7-8 and TRBJ2-5, with D possibly TRBD1 on 5 matching bases. V lost 5 bases, J lost 5 bases, and 12 bases lay in between. The CDR3 sequence is 13 residues long. Germline CDR1 reads SGHVS; CDR2 reads FQNEAQ. CDR3 DNA: TGTGCCAGCAGCCGGGTAGCAGGGGAGACCCAGTACTTC. Protein: CASSRVAGETQYF.

The chain recombines TRBV24-1 with TRBJ2-2, with 10 nucleotides matching TRBD1. From germline, CDR1 is KGHDR and CDR2 SFDVKD. CDR3 size: 17 residues. V lost 0 bases, J lost 2 bases, and 2 bases stayed unmatched. The CDR3 here is CATSDLGDRGNTGELFF. The CDR3 DNA is TGTGCCACCAGTGATTTGGGGGACAGGGGTAACACCGGGGAGCTGTTTTTT.

This sequence joins TRBV7-9 and TRBJ2-1; D call uncertain. Trimming pared 1 base from V and 4 bases from J, leaving 11 bases between. The CDR3 contains 15 residues. Germline CDR1 and CDR2: SEHNR and FQNEAQ (reference sequence). The CDR3 loop is CASSLGGGSYNEQFF. CDR3 DNA: TGTGCCAGCAGCTTAGGAGGTGGTTCGTACAATGAGCAGTTCTTC.

The rearrangement joins TRBV11-3 to TRBJ2-7; 9 bases fit TRBD2. Germline CDR1 SGHNT, CDR2 YENEEA. The CDR3 is 14 residues long. Trimming cost V 4 bases and J 5 bases; bases outside gene matches: 6. The CDR3 nucleotides read TGTGCCAGCAGCTCGTTCTTAGCGGGAGACGAGCAGTACTTC. Translated: CASSSFLAGDEQYF.

This clone has more than one count but fewer than ten. The chain links TRBV5-4 to TRBJ1-2; 12 bases agree with TRBD1. The CDR3 consists of 17 residues. Germline assignment: CDR1 SGHNT and CDR2 YYREEE (reference sequence). The J segment lost 1 base and the V segment lost 5 bases, leaving 9 bases of the junction unmatched. CDR3 protein: CASRGTGGTLFNYGYTF. CDR3 coding DNA: TGTGCCAGCAGGGGGACAGGGGGCACCCTTTTTAACTATGGCTACACCTTC.

This clone appeared a few times. The V gene is TRBV19, the J gene TRBJ2-7; a weak D match, TRBD1 (5 bases). Germline loops: CDR1 LNHDA, CDR2 SQIVND (reference sequence). The CDR3 is 13 residues long. Trimming cost V 5 bases and J 6 bases, with 14 bases left between them. The DNA of the CDR3 is TGTGCCAGTAGTGGGGCAGGTAGACCCGAGCAGTACTTC. Amino acids: CASSGAGRPEQYF.

The rearrangement links TRBV3-1 (or the pseudogene TRBV3-2) to TRBJ2-3, with D perhaps TRBD2 (6 bases). This CDR3 region has 16 residues. V was trimmed by 1 base and J by 2 bases, leaving 13 bases between them. The V gene's germline CDR1 is LGHDT and CDR2 YNNKEL (reference sequence). The CDR3 is CASSQALATTTDTQYF. CDR3 bases: TGTGCCAGCAGCCAAGCCCTAGCGACCACCACAGATACGCAGTATTTT.

This chain links TRBV29-1 with TRBJ2-1, with TRBD1 identical over 10 bases. J gave up 5 bases and V 5 bases, and 9 bases lay outside the gene matches. Germline-derived CDR1 and CDR2 are SQVTM and ANQGSEA. This CDR3 region has 15 residues. The CDR3 loop reads CSVKYTGTGDNEQFF. CDR3 nucleotide sequence: TGCAGCGTTAAGTATACCGGGACAGGGGACAATGAGCAGTTCTTC.

The rearrangement joins TRBV11-2 to TRBJ2-7, with 7 bases that match TRBD1. The CDR3 runs to 12 residues. V lost 4 bases to trimming and J lost 6 bases; unmatched junction nucleotides: 3. The V gene's germline CDR1 is SGHAT and CDR2 FQNNGV. The CDR3 is CASSSAGGEQYF. The CDR3 bases are TGTGCCAGCAGCTCGGCAGGGGGCGAGCAGTACTTC.